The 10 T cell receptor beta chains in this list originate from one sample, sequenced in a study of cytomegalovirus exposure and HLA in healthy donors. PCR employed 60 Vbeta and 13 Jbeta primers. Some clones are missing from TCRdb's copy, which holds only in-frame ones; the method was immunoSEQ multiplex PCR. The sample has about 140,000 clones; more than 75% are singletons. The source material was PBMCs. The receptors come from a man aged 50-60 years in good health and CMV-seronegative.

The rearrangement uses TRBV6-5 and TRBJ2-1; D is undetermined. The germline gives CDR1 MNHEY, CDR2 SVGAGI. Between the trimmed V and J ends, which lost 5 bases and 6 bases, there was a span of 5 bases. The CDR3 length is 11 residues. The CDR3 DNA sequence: TGTGCCAGCAGTGAACTCAATGAGCAGTTCTTC. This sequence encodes CASSELNEQFF.

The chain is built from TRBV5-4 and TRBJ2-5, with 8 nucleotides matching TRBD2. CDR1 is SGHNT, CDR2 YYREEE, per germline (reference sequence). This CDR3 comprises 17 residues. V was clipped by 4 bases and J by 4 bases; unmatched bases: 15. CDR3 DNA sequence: TGTGCCAGCAGCCCCCGGGGGTTAGCGGGGAGGGGAGAGACCCAGTACTTC. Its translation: CASSPRGLAGRGETQYF.

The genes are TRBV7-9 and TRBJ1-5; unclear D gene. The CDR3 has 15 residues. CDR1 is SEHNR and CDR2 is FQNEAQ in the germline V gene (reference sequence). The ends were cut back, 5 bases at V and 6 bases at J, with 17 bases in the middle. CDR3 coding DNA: TGTGCCAGCAGCCTAGACGGGGAAGATGGTCAGCCCCAGCATTTT. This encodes CASSLDGEDGQPQHF.

The CDR3 DNA follows: TGCGCCAGCAGCCAAGAGGGTTTGGGGGCGACCGGGGAGCTGTTTTTT. Encoded protein: CASSQEGLGATGELFF. This rearrangement joins TRBV4-1 to TRBJ2-2, with D tentatively TRBD1 (6 bases). The V end lost 0 bases, the J end lost 5 bases, and 13 bases lay between the germline ends. Germline CDR1 reads MGHRA; CDR2 reads YSYEKL. The CDR3 sequence is 16 residues long.

The CDR3 bases are TGTGCCAGCAGCGTAGGGGGACCCGGACTAGCGGGAGTTCGGTCCTACAATGAGCAGTTCTTC. Its translation is CASSVGGPGLAGVRSYNEQFF. The gene calls are TRBV9 and TRBJ2-1; 13 bases are shared with TRBD2. The CDR3 sequence is 21 residues long. Per the germline V gene, CDR1 is SGDLS and CDR2 is YYNGEE. Losses at the gene ends were 0 bases for V and 1 base for J; bases not matched to a gene: 13.

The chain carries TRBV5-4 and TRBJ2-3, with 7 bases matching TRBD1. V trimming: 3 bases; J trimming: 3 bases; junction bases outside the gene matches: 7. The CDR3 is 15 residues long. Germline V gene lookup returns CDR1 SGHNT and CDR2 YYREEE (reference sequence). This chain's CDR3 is CASSWEQGPTDTQYF. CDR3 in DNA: TGTGCCAGCAGCTGGGAACAGGGGCCTACAGATACGCAGTATTTT.

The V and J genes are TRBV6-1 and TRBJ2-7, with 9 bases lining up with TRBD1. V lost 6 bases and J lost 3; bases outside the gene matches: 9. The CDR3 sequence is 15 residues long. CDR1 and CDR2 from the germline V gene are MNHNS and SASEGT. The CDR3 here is CASRQSRTGDYEQYF. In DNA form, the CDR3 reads TGTGCCAGCAGACAATCTCGGACAGGGGACTACGAGCAGTACTTC.

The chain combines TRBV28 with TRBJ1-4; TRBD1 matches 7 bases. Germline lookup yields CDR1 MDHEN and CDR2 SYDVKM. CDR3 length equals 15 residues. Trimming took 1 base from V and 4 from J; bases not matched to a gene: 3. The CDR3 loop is CASSLLGTDNEKLFF. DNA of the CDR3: TGTGCCAGCAGTTTATTGGGGACAGATAATGAAAAACTGTTTTTT. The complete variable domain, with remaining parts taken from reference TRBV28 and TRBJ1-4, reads DVKVTQSSRYLVKRTGEKVFLECVQDMDHENMFWYRQDPGLGLRLIYFSYDVKMKEKGDIPEGYSVSREKKERFSLILESASTNQTSMYLCASSLLGTDNEKLFFGSGTQLSVL.

The DNA of the CDR3 is TGTGCCAGCATTGGGACTAGCGTAACCGGGGAGCTGTTTTTT. Translation gives CASIGTSVTGELFF. The V and J genes are TRBV6-1 and TRBJ2-2; 10 bases agree with TRBD2. Unmatched junction bases numbered 4, after V lost 7 bases and J lost 5 bases. The CDR3 is 14 residues long. Germline V gene sequence: CDR1 MNHNS, CDR2 SASEGT.

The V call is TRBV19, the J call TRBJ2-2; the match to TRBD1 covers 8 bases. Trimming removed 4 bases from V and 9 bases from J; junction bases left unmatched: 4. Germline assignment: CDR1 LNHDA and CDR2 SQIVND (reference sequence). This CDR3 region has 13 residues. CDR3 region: CASSTRQGRELFF. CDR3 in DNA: TGTGCCAGTAGTACCCGACAGGGGCGGGAGCTGTTTTTT.